This entry lists 9 T cell receptor beta chains sequenced from one sample in a study of identifying expanded T cells in peripheral blood. Assay: immunoSEQ multiplex PCR; the TCRdb copy retains only in-frame clones and omits some. The sample includes approximately 58,000 clones, roughly four fifths of them seen just once. Sequencing was done on a sample of blood. These receptors all stem from a person aged 18 to 70 in good health.

The DNA of the CDR3 is TGTGCCAGCAGCTCACCAGCGAACACTGAAGCTTTCTTT. It specifies CASSSPANTEAFF. This rearrangement joins TRBV5-6 to TRBJ1-1, with D unresolved. With 3 bases removed from V and 1 base from J, the gap between germline ends came to 7 bases. Germline V lookup: CDR1 SGHDT, CDR2 YYEEEE. The CDR3 contains 13 residues.

V and J are TRBV6-6 and TRBJ1-1; D is perhaps TRBD1 (5 bases). This CDR3 comprises 15 residues. V was clipped by 10 bases and J by 1 base, with 19 bases between them. From germline, CDR1 is MNHNY and CDR2 SVGAGI (reference sequence). As DNA, the CDR3 is TGTGCCACGTGGGAAAGAGGGGCACCGAACACTGAAGCTTTCTTT. Translated: CATWERGAPNTEAFF.

V is TRBV18 and J is TRBJ2-7; TRBD1 might be the D (5 bases). The CDR3 extends over 12 amino acids. Germline CDR1 and CDR2: KGHSH and LQKENI. Trimming removed 2 bases from V and 5 bases from J, with 7 bases in between. The CDR3 sequence: CASSPLQDEQYF. DNA of the CDR3: TGTGCCAGCTCACCATTACAGGACGAGCAGTACTTC.

The chain employs TRBV10-2 and TRBJ2-1; tentatively, D is TRBD2 (5 bases). The CDR3 loop spans 11 amino acids. Trimming cost V 4 bases and J 9 bases, with 7 bases left between them. CDR1 and CDR2 (germline): WSHSY, SAAADI. The CDR3 reads CASSARGEQFF. Here the CDR3 DNA reads TGCGCCAGCAGTGCTCGGGGTGAGCAGTTCTTC.

The V call is TRBV11-2, the J call TRBJ2-3; TRBD2 matches 16 bases. The CDR3 has 17 amino acids. The germline gives CDR1 SGHAT, CDR2 FQNNGV. The junction had 5 bases not matched to a gene; V was cut back by 5 bases and J by 3 bases. The CDR3, as DNA: TGTGCCAGCAGCGTGGGACTAGCGGGGGGGCCGACAGATACGCAGTATTTT. Amino acids: CASSVGLAGGPTDTQYF.

Remarks on this clone: A junction boundary mismatches the germline segment, possibly from a read error. The chain has TRBV5-1 and TRBJ2-1; D perhaps matches TRBD1 (6 bases). CDR3 length: 15 residues. Germline assignment: CDR1 SGHRS and CDR2 YFSETQ. This CDR3 is CASRSWTVSSNEQFF. CDR3 DNA: TGCGCCAGCAGAAGCTGGACAGTATCCTCCAATGAGCAGTTCTTC. Based on the CDR3 plus reference TRBV5-1 and TRBJ2-1, the full variable domain is KAGVTQTPRYLIKTRGQQVTLSCSPISGHRSVSWYQQTPGQGLQFLFEYFSETQRNKGNFPGRFSGRQFSNSRSEMNVSTLELGDSALYLCASRSWTVSSNEQFFGPGTRLTVL.

The chain employs TRBV6-5 and TRBJ2-3; D gene uncertain. This CDR3 is 13 amino acids long. Germline V gene lookup returns CDR1 MNHEY and CDR2 SVGAGI. Trimming took 0 bases from V and 4 from J, leaving 5 bases between them. CDR3 in amino acids: CASSYSNADTQYF. The CDR3 DNA follows: TGTGCCAGCAGTTACTCGAATGCAGATACGCAGTATTTT.

The V call is TRBV25-1, the J call TRBJ1-2, with a tentative D call TRBD1 (6 bases). V was pared by 5 bases and J by 7 bases, with 11 bases between. CDR3 length: 12 amino acids. The germline CDR1 and CDR2 sequences are MGHDK and SYGVNS. CDR3 DNA: TGTGCCAGCAGTACAGGGATCGGTGGCTACACCTTC. Translating gives CASSTGIGGYTF.

The gene calls are TRBV6-6 and TRBJ1-3; D not resolved. This CDR3 contains 13 residues. Germline values: CDR1 MNHNY, CDR2 SVGAGI (reference sequence). The V gene lost 4 bases and the J gene lost 1 base, with 5 bases spanning the gap. Here the CDR3 reads CASSSRSGNTIYF. The CDR3 nucleotides read TGTGCCAGCAGTTCTCGATCTGGAAACACCATATATTTT.